The rows below give T cell receptor beta chains drawn from one sample of a study of T cells in tumors after PD-1 blockade. Sequencing used immunoSEQ multiplex PCR; TCRdb keeps in-frame clones, though not all of them. The sample lists 60,000 to 75,000 clones, under 80% occurring once. The specimen comprised PBMCs, sampled after anti-PD-1 treatment. All receptors come from a human donor with basal cell carcinoma. Each CDR3 is given with its conserved first and last residue. The D gene is left open where the match is weak. Only part of the rows carry a size: once, few, many, or a class if the clone is expanded.

CDR3 DNA: TGTGCCATCAGTGAGACGGGGGATAGAGAGACCCAGTACTTC; CDR3 protein: CAISETGDRETQYF; J gene: TRBJ2-5; D gene: -; V gene: TRBV10-3; clone size: once
CDR3 DNA: TGCGCCAGCAGCCAAGCCAGACCGGGACAGGGTAACTATGGCTACACCTTC; CDR3 protein: CASSQARPGQGNYGYTF; J gene: TRBJ1-2; D gene: TRBD1; V gene: TRBV4-1; clone size: -
CDR3 DNA: TGTGCCAGCAGTGAAAGGAAGAGCACAGATACGCAGTATTTT; CDR3 protein: CASSERKSTDTQYF; J gene: TRBJ2-3; D gene: -; V gene: TRBV6-1; clone size: -
CDR3 DNA: TGCGCCAGCAGCTGGCGGACTTCTGGGGCCAACGTCCTGACTTTC; CDR3 protein: CASSWRTSGANVLTF; J gene: TRBJ2-6; D gene: -; V gene: TRBV5-1; clone size: once
CDR3 DNA: TGTGCCAGCAGTTACGTCTGGGGACACCCCTTGAACACTGAAGCTTTCTTT; CDR3 protein: CASSYVWGHPLNTEAFF; J gene: TRBJ1-1; D gene: -; V gene: TRBV6-2/TRBV6-3; clone size: -
CDR3 DNA: TGTGCCAGCAGCCCCCAGGGGAATGAAAAACTGTTTTTT; CDR3 protein: CASSPQGNEKLFF; J gene: TRBJ1-4; D gene: -; V gene: TRBV7-9; clone size: -
CDR3 DNA: TGTGCCAGCAGCTTAGACGGTGACGAGCAGTACTTC; CDR3 protein: CASSLDGDEQYF; J gene: TRBJ2-7; D gene: -; V gene: TRBV13; clone size: -
CDR3 DNA: TGCGCCAGCAGCTTGAAGGAGGTGCAGGCAGGGTCTAACTATGGCTACACCTTC; CDR3 protein: CASSLKEVQAGSNYGYTF; J gene: TRBJ1-2; D gene: -; V gene: TRBV5-1; clone size: -
CDR3 DNA: TGTGCCAGCAGCGGACATACAGGGAACCATGGCTACACCTTC; CDR3 protein: CASSGHTGNHGYTF; J gene: TRBJ1-2; D gene: -; V gene: TRBV16; clone size: few
CDR3 DNA: TGTGCCAGCTCACCCGGGACAGGAGGTCCAGATACGCAGTATTTT; CDR3 protein: CASSPGTGGPDTQYF; J gene: TRBJ2-3; D gene: TRBD1; V gene: TRBV18; clone size: -
CDR3 DNA: TGTGCCAGCAGCCATGTAAGACCCTACAATGAGCAGTTCTTC; CDR3 protein: CASSHVRPYNEQFF; J gene: TRBJ2-1; D gene: -; V gene: TRBV14; clone size: -
CDR3 DNA: TGTGCCAGCAGTTTGAGCGGGGGTGGCGAGCAGTACTTC; CDR3 protein: CASSLSGGGEQYF; J gene: TRBJ2-7; D gene: TRBD2; V gene: TRBV12-3/TRBV12-4; clone size: -
CDR3 DNA: TGTGCCAGTAGTATTAAGAGGGCAGATACGCAGTATTTT; CDR3 protein: CASSIKRADTQYF; J gene: TRBJ2-3; D gene: -; V gene: TRBV19; clone size: -
CDR3 DNA: TGTGCCAGCAGCCAATCCCGGGGAGAGGCCCAAGGAGCTGAAGCTTTCTTT; CDR3 protein: CASSQSRGEAQGAEAFF; J gene: TRBJ1-1; D gene: -; V gene: TRBV4-2; clone size: -
CDR3 DNA: TGTGCCAGTAGTATATCGGACCGGAGCTCCTATAATTCACCCCTCCACTTT; CDR3 protein: CASSISDRSSYNSPLHF; J gene: TRBJ1-6; D gene: -; V gene: TRBV19; clone size: -
CDR3 DNA: TGTGCCAGCAGCCAAGAGGGGGCGCAAAGTTATGGCTACACCTTC; CDR3 protein: CASSQEGAQSYGYTF; J gene: TRBJ1-2; D gene: -; V gene: TRBV3-1/TRBV3-2; clone size: few
CDR3 DNA: TGCGCCAGCAGCTTGGACGGATTAAGCAATCAGCCCCAGCATTTT; CDR3 protein: CASSLDGLSNQPQHF; J gene: TRBJ1-5; D gene: -; V gene: TRBV5-1; clone size: few
CDR3 DNA: TGTGCTAGCAGCTTAGACTCCGGGACCCAAGAGACCCAGTACTTC; CDR3 protein: CASSLDSGTQETQYF; J gene: TRBJ2-5; D gene: -; V gene: TRBV7-7; clone size: -
CDR3 DNA: TGTGCCAGCAGCAAAGTTCGGGGAAGGAGAGGCGGCTACACCTTC; CDR3 protein: CASSKVRGRRGGYTF; J gene: TRBJ1-2; D gene: -; V gene: TRBV21-1; clone size: -
CDR3 DNA: TGTGCCAGCAGCTTGGGGGACTCTGGGGCCAACGTCCTGACTTTC; CDR3 protein: CASSLGDSGANVLTF; J gene: TRBJ2-6; D gene: -; V gene: TRBV7-9; clone size: once
CDR3 DNA: TGCGCCAGCAGCTTGGGGCCGATCTCTGGGGCCAACGTCCTGACTTTC; CDR3 protein: CASSLGPISGANVLTF; J gene: TRBJ2-6; D gene: -; V gene: TRBV5-1; clone size: -
CDR3 DNA: TGTGCCAGCAGTTACCTCACAGTCGATCAGCCCCAGCATTTT; CDR3 protein: CASSYLTVDQPQHF; J gene: TRBJ1-5; D gene: -; V gene: TRBV6-6; clone size: -
CDR3 DNA: TGTGCCAGCTCCGATATCGTAGGGGGCCGGACCGGGGAGCTGTTTTTT; CDR3 protein: CASSDIVGGRTGELFF; J gene: TRBJ2-2; D gene: TRBD1; V gene: TRBV18; clone size: few
CDR3 DNA: TGCGCCAGCAGCGACGGACAAGGGGGAAATTCACCCCTCCACTTT; CDR3 protein: CASSDGQGGNSPLHF; J gene: TRBJ1-6; D gene: -; V gene: TRBV5-1; clone size: -
CDR3 DNA: TGTGCCAGCAGTGAAAGCGGGGAAGGGAACATTCAGTACTTC; CDR3 protein: CASSESGEGNIQYF; J gene: TRBJ2-4; D gene: TRBD2; V gene: TRBV2; clone size: -
CDR3 DNA: TGTGCCATCAGTGAACAGGGGTACGAGCAGTACTTC; CDR3 protein: CAISEQGYEQYF; J gene: TRBJ2-7; D gene: TRBD1; V gene: TRBV10-3; clone size: few
CDR3 DNA: TGTGCCTGGGTGGACAGGGGGCGCGGAGAGACCCAGTACTTC; CDR3 protein: CAWVDRGRGETQYF; J gene: TRBJ2-5; D gene: TRBD1; V gene: TRBV30; clone size: -
CDR3 DNA: TGTGCCAGCAGCCAAGCAGCGGGGACAACTAATGAAAAACTGTTTTTT; CDR3 protein: CASSQAAGTTNEKLFF; J gene: TRBJ1-4; D gene: -; V gene: TRBV4-2; clone size: -
CDR3 DNA: TGTGCCAGCAGCCCAGGTGGGATTGAAGCTTTCTTT; CDR3 protein: CASSPGGIEAFF; J gene: TRBJ1-1; D gene: -; V gene: TRBV7-9; clone size: -
CDR3 DNA: TGTGCCAGCAGCTTATTTCAGGCAGGGGATTCACCCCTCCACTTT; CDR3 protein: CASSLFQAGDSPLHF; J gene: TRBJ1-6; D gene: -; V gene: TRBV7-2; clone size: few
CDR3 DNA: TGTGCCAGCAGTTTAAAGGACAGGGGACGGAGCGCTGAGCAGTTCTTC; CDR3 protein: CASSLKDRGRSAEQFF; J gene: TRBJ2-1; D gene: TRBD1; V gene: TRBV28; clone size: -
CDR3 DNA: TGTGCCAGCAGCCAAGCGCGCGGGGGGGTTGAGACCCAGTACTTC; CDR3 protein: CASSQARGGVETQYF; J gene: TRBJ2-5; D gene: TRBD2; V gene: TRBV3-1/TRBV3-2; clone size: -
CDR3 DNA: TGTGCCAAGCAGGTGGTGGGGACCGGGGAGCTGTTTTTT; CDR3 protein: CAKQVVGTGELFF; J gene: TRBJ2-2; D gene: -; V gene: TRBV2; clone size: -
CDR3 DNA: TGTGCCAGCAGCGCTCCCGGGACAGCCCTAAAAATTAAAAACATTCAGTACTTC; CDR3 protein: CASSAPGTALKIKNIQYF; J gene: TRBJ2-4; D gene: TRBD1; V gene: TRBV7-9; clone size: few
CDR3 DNA: TGTGCCAGCAGCCCAGGGGACAGGGGTCACTACAATGAGCAGTTCTTC; CDR3 protein: CASSPGDRGHYNEQFF; J gene: TRBJ2-1; D gene: TRBD1; V gene: TRBV7-9; clone size: -
CDR3 DNA: TGTGCCAGCCCCCTCTCTGGAAACACCATATATTTT; CDR3 protein: CASPLSGNTIYF; J gene: TRBJ1-3; D gene: -; V gene: TRBV27; clone size: -
CDR3 DNA: TGCGCCAGCAGCCACATCAGAGACACTGAAGCTTTCTTT; CDR3 protein: CASSHIRDTEAFF; J gene: TRBJ1-1; D gene: -; V gene: TRBV4-1; clone size: -
CDR3 DNA: TGTGCCAGCAGCCCAAAAGCTAGGGATGACTACGAGCAGTACTTC; CDR3 protein: CASSPKARDDYEQYF; J gene: TRBJ2-7; D gene: -; V gene: TRBV5-5; clone size: -
CDR3 DNA: TGTGCCAGCAGTGACAGGGGTTACACAGATACGCAGTATTTT; CDR3 protein: CASSDRGYTDTQYF; J gene: TRBJ2-3; D gene: -; V gene: TRBV2; clone size: medium-sized
CDR3 DNA: TGCGCCAGCAGCTGGAGACAGGGGGGTGTGAACACTGAAGCTTTCTTT; CDR3 protein: CASSWRQGGVNTEAFF; J gene: TRBJ1-1; D gene: TRBD1; V gene: TRBV5-1; clone size: -
CDR3 DNA: TGTGCCAGCAGCCAAGAGTTTTTTCAGGGGGCACCAGATACGCAGTATTTT; CDR3 protein: CASSQEFFQGAPDTQYF; J gene: TRBJ2-3; D gene: TRBD1; V gene: TRBV3-1/TRBV3-2; clone size: -
CDR3 DNA: TGTGCCAGCAGCTTATATGCAGGCACAGATACGCAGTATTTT; CDR3 protein: CASSLYAGTDTQYF; J gene: TRBJ2-3; D gene: -; V gene: TRBV13; clone size: once
CDR3 DNA: TGTGCCAGCTCACCGGGGGACGCTAGCTCCTACGAGCAGTACTTC; CDR3 protein: CASSPGDASSYEQYF; J gene: TRBJ2-7; D gene: -; V gene: TRBV18; clone size: -
CDR3 DNA: TGTGCCAGCAGAGCGAGCTACTATGGCTACACCTTC; CDR3 protein: CASRASYYGYTF; J gene: TRBJ1-2; D gene: -; V gene: TRBV2; clone size: few
CDR3 DNA: TGTGCCAGCAGTTCCTACCGGCCGAATGAGCAGTTCTTC; CDR3 protein: CASSSYRPNEQFF; J gene: TRBJ2-1; D gene: -; V gene: TRBV2; clone size: -
CDR3 DNA: TGTGCCAGTAGTACCGCGACTAATGAAAAACTGTTTTTT; CDR3 protein: CASSTATNEKLFF; J gene: TRBJ1-4; D gene: -; V gene: TRBV19; clone size: -
CDR3 DNA: TGTGCCAGCAAAGGCCTCGGAGATAATTCACCCCTCCACTTT; CDR3 protein: CASKGLGDNSPLHF; J gene: TRBJ1-6; D gene: -; V gene: TRBV6-5; clone size: medium-sized
CDR3 DNA: TGTGCCAGCAGCTTAGCGGGGGGGCTGACCTACAATGAGCAGTTCTTC; CDR3 protein: CASSLAGGLTYNEQFF; J gene: TRBJ2-1; D gene: -; V gene: TRBV7-6; clone size: -
CDR3 DNA: TGTGCCAGTAGCCGACAGGGGGGAGGGTCACCCCTCCACTTT; CDR3 protein: CASSRQGGGSPLHF; J gene: TRBJ1-6; D gene: TRBD1; V gene: TRBV19; clone size: few
CDR3 DNA: TGTGCCAGCAGCTTACCTAGGGACTCCTTGGGGCAGCCCCAGCATTTT; CDR3 protein: CASSLPRDSLGQPQHF; J gene: TRBJ1-5; D gene: -; V gene: TRBV7-8; clone size: -
CDR3 DNA: TGTGCCAGCAGTTACGGGGGGTTAAATGAAAAACTGTTTTTT; CDR3 protein: CASSYGGLNEKLFF; J gene: TRBJ1-4; D gene: -; V gene: TRBV6-5; clone size: -
CDR3 DNA: TGTGCCAGCAGTGTCTGGGGCGGGGGGGCCTACAATGAGCAGTTCTTC; CDR3 protein: CASSVWGGGAYNEQFF; J gene: TRBJ2-1; D gene: TRBD2; V gene: TRBV6-1; clone size: -
CDR3 DNA: TGTGCCAGCAGACAAGTCGAGCAGTACTTC; CDR3 protein: CASRQVEQYF; J gene: TRBJ2-7; D gene: -; V gene: TRBV2; clone size: -
CDR3 DNA: TGTGCCAGCAGTGACTCTCCGGCCCAGTACTTC; CDR3 protein: CASSDSPAQYF; J gene: TRBJ2-5; D gene: -; V gene: TRBV6-4; clone size: -
CDR3 DNA: TGTGCCAGCAGCTCTTGGACAGGGATTGACTATGGCTACACCTTC; CDR3 protein: CASSSWTGIDYGYTF; J gene: TRBJ1-2; D gene: TRBD1; V gene: TRBV7-8; clone size: -
CDR3 DNA: TGTGCCAGCAGCCCGGACATCTCTGGAAACACCATATATTTT; CDR3 protein: CASSPDISGNTIYF; J gene: TRBJ1-3; D gene: -; V gene: TRBV7-9; clone size: few
CDR3 DNA: TGTGCCAGCAGTTACCCTCCGGGGGTAGCCAAAAACATTCAGTACTTC; CDR3 protein: CASSYPPGVAKNIQYF; J gene: TRBJ2-4; D gene: -; V gene: TRBV6-5; clone size: -
CDR3 DNA: TGTGCCAGCAGTTCCTATGTGGAAACTGAAGCTTTCTTT; CDR3 protein: CASSSYVETEAFF; J gene: TRBJ1-1; D gene: -; V gene: TRBV7-2; clone size: -
CDR3 DNA: TGCAGTGCTAGAGAGAGGACTGAAGCTTTCTTT; CDR3 protein: CSARERTEAFF; J gene: TRBJ1-1; D gene: -; V gene: TRBV20-1; clone size: few